This T cell receptor beta chain was recovered during a study of CD8+ T cells in alopecia areata. On this clone itself: Its antigen is not identified.

Noted treatment: oral pan-JAK inhibitor, 5-10 mg twice daily. Overall study findings and caveats: Besides other cells, scalp samples also yield sequences of resident alphabeta T cells from normal skin.

The germline V gene has CDR1 MNHEY and CDR2 SMNVEV (reference sequence). The germline V and J ends were trimmed by 0 bases and 7 bases, with 12 bases remaining between them. This CDR3 spans 15 amino acids. Reverse transcription of extracted RNA yielded cDNA, which provided the sequencing template. Assay: immunoSEQ multiplex PCR; the TCRdb copy retains only in-frame clones and omits some. This table holds about 160,000 clones, just over 65% found once. The chain employs TRBV27 and TRBJ2-2; possible D gene TRBD2, 6 bases. The TCR originated in a human donor with alopecia areata. The sample in question was CD4+ T cells sorted from blood, obtained at week 4, from a patient treated with tofacitinib. The CDR3 loop is CASSLSGREVGELFF. CDR3 coding DNA: TGTGCCAGCAGTTTATCGGGCAGGGAGGTCGGGGAGCTGTTTTTT.